This T cell receptor (beta chain) was obtained from a study (dated by TCRdb to about 2015). Background for the entire study: Whether tumor-infiltrating Tregs in breast cancer are recruited from blood Tregs or converted in situ from other CD4+ T cell subsets was tested. What the research found in general, with its limitations: In terms of TCR gene usage, tumor memory CD4+ T cells clustered together with blood and lymph node memory CD4+ cells, as well as with lymph node naive CD4+ cells. The validation in the larger cohort was limited to a single TCR beta V-J rearrangement instead of whole repertoires. Tumor-infiltrating Treg TCR alpha and beta sequences overlapped most with tumor naive CD4+ T cells, then with blood naive CD4+ T cells.

Naive CD4+ T cells were purified with the Miltenyi Naive CD4+ T Cell Isolation kit, with Tregs depleted using CD25 microbeads. Tregs, naive and memory CD4+ T cells from tumor, blood and ipsilateral draining lymph nodes of about five breast cancer patients underwent full-length TCR alpha and beta sequencing. Ficoll density gradient centrifugation was used to isolate mononuclear cells from either lymph nodes or less than 55 ml of peripheral blood. FACS confirmed that the sorted cell populations were more than 90% pure. Full-length TCR variable regions were amplified by 5' RACE PCR using constant-region reverse primers, and then by semi-nested PCR using Nested Universal Primer A. Using the ReliaPrep RNA Cell Miniprep System, total RNA was extracted, and the SMARTer RACE 5'/3' Kit was then used to reverse transcribe the RNA into 5'RACE-ready cDNA. Full-length TCR alpha and beta libraries were barcoded with multiplex adaptors and sequenced on an Illumina MiSeq. As for the authors' bioinformatics: For each of nine subset-tissue groups, sequencing data from the five patients were pooled, and the groups were then compared using unsupervised clustering of TCR gene usage. The Morisita-Horn index was used to calculate repertoire similarity, with shared sequences weighted by how much each contributed to each repertoire. In-frame beta chains were kept once TCRdb had trimmed the public reads at Q25 with fastp and called clones with MiXCR. Rows merge per CDR3 protein into single entries with the most common DNA and genes. These V and J calls rely on TCRdb rather than the paper's analysis. In all, the sample holds tens of thousands of distinct CDR3 sequences, and 28% of those were seen once. The biggest ten clones account for under 2.5% of the sample.

There are many counts of this clonotype. There is no known antigen for this receptor. The junction departs from germline at one end; a sequencing error may be responsible. The germline V gene encodes CDR1 SQVTM and CDR2 ANQGSEA. Including the terminal cysteine and phenylalanine, the CDR3 comprises 12 residues. Of all the DNA, just the CDR3 is kept, 36 bases in frame from base 1. This sequence uses TRBV29-1 and TRBJ2-1; the D segment might be TRBD1 or TRBD2, since each matches 5 bases. This clonotype was obtained from a female donor with breast cancer. Sequencing was done on a sample of naive CD4+ T cells sorted from blood. This specimen's cell subset or site label, per the study, means: naive CD4+ T cells, CD4+CD45RA+CD25-. The CDR3 protein sequence reads: CSVGGASVGELF. The base sequence is TGCAGCGTTGGAGGCGCCTCCGTGGGGGAGCTCTTC.